The clone carrying this TCR beta chain was counted between two and nine times. What it binds is unknown. CDR3 length: 15 amino acids. The germline gives CDR1 SGHRS, CDR2 YFSETQ. V was pared by 0 bases and J by 4 bases, with 8 bases between. This sample is drawn from a study of identical twins. Study observations and caveats: Cord blood beta clonotypes that were abundant carried fewer insertions, and memory repertoires showed no such trend. Not following the same donors, the study drew its conclusions from cross-sectional statistical analysis.

MiXCR, run by TCRdb on the 5' RACE reads, gives a single entry per CDR3 protein. The table includes 500,000 to 600,000 distinct CDR3 sequences, about 20% detected once. The sample was also reused in another study, on T cells expressing NK-cell markers. That study adds: Within the sequenced cohort of eight donors, seven exhibited HCMV seropositivity and one was seronegative. Six of the donors carried dominant NKG2C+ clonotypes that took up about 1.0-7.0% of their CD8+ T cells.

The sequence was collected from a woman under 30 in good health. Sequencing was performed on CD4+ T cells sorted from blood. The V gene is TRBV5-1, the J gene TRBJ2-6; D unclear. This CDR3 is CASSLVYAGANVLTF. The CDR3 nucleotides read TGCGCCAGCAGCTTGGTTTATGCCGGGGCCAACGTCCTGACTTTC.